This entry lists 2 T cell receptor beta chains sequenced from one sample in a study of blood T cell repertoires in COVID-19. Some clones are missing from TCRdb's copy, which holds only in-frame ones; the method was immunoSEQ multiplex PCR. In the table there are about 260,000 clones, 65% to 90% of which are singletons. Sequencing was done on a sample of peripheral blood. All receptors derive from a human donor in a cohort sampled during active COVID-19.

This chain links TRBV5-1 with TRBJ2-7; maybe TRBD2 (5 bases). The V gene's germline CDR1 is SGHRS and CDR2 YFSETQ. V shed 3 bases and J shed 1 base, with 8 bases lying between them. The length of the CDR3 is 13 residues. CDR3 region: CASSSRGSYEQYF. The DNA for the CDR3 is TGCGCCAGCAGCTCTAGAGGGTCCTACGAGCAGTACTTC.

This clone has just one count. The chain combines TRBV6-5 with TRBJ1-5, with TRBD1 identical over 9 bases. Trimming at V came to 7 bases and at J to 2 bases, leaving 6 bases not matched to a gene. There are 15 residues in the CDR3. Germline CDR1 MNHEY, CDR2 SVGAGI. The CDR3 DNA reads as TGTGCCAGCACCCGGGGACAGGGCGGCAATCAGCCCCAGCATTTT. Translating it yields CASTRGQGGNQPQHF.